A selection of T cell receptor beta chains follows, all from one sample in a study of PD-1 and CTLA-4 blockade in melanoma. Method: immunoSEQ multiplex PCR; TCRdb's copy keeps in-frame clones and lacks some. Here the sample spans under 20,000 clones, approximately 70% being singletons. The sequenced sample was CD8+ T cells from peripheral blood, obtained from a patient given anti-PD-1 treatment. Source of these receptors: a human donor with melanoma. Both conserved end residues are part of each CDR3. A D gene is named only where the DNA matches it firmly. Clone size, where shown, is once, few, many, or a class for clones that have expanded.

D gene	clone size	J gene	V gene	CDR3 protein	CDR3 DNA
TRBD1	once	TRBJ1-2	TRBV28	CASSLPGTESYGYTF	TGTGCCAGCAGTTTACCCGGGACAGAGAGCTATGGCTACACCTTC
TRBD1	.	TRBJ2-1	TRBV11-2	CASSLTGGYDEQFF	TGTGCCAGCAGCTTGACAGGGGGCTACGATGAGCAGTTCTTC
.	.	TRBJ2-5	TRBV29-1	CSVEDRGASSQETQYF	TGCAGCGTTGAAGACCGCGGGGCTAGCAGCCAAGAGACCCAGTACTTC
.	.	TRBJ2-1	TRBV4-2	CASSQEGTEQFF	TGTGCCAGCAGCCAAGAGGGTACTGAGCAGTTCTTC
TRBD1	.	TRBJ1-1	TRBV10-3	CAISESGTGPTEAFF	TGTGCCATCAGTGAGTCGGGGACAGGGCCCACTGAAGCTTTCTTT
.	.	TRBJ1-4	TRBV2	CASCLGEKLFF	TGTGCCAGTTGTTTAGGTGAAAAACTGTTTTTT
.	few	TRBJ1-1	TRBV5-6	CASSSGLIFTMNTEAFF	TGTGCCAGCAGCTCGGGCCTTATATTCACCATGAACACTGAAGCTTTCTTT
.	.	TRBJ2-1	TRBV27	CASSAAYMSSYNEQFF	TGTGCCAGCAGTGCCGCATACATGAGCTCCTACAATGAGCAGTTCTTC
.	.	TRBJ1-3	TRBV9	CASTSTVSGNTIYF	TGTGCCAGCACCTCGACAGTCTCTGGAAACACCATATATTTT
.	.	TRBJ2-1	TRBV9	CASSVQDYNEQFF	TGTGCCAGCAGCGTCCAGGACTACAATGAGCAGTTCTTC
.	.	TRBJ1-2	TRBV6-5	CAGEKGSFYGYTF	TGTGCCGGTGAAAAGGGGTCATTCTATGGCTACACCTTC
.	few	TRBJ2-1	TRBV11-2	CASSDAPGLNEQFF	TGTGCCAGCAGCGACGCCCCGGGCCTAAATGAGCAGTTCTTC
.	.	TRBJ2-7	TRBV29-1	CSVEDRGEQYF	TGCAGCGTTGAAGATAGGGGGGAGCAGTACTTC
.	.	TRBJ1-2	TRBV2	CASSELDSSNYGYTF	TGTGCCAGCAGTGAGTTGGACAGTTCCAACTATGGCTACACCTTC
TRBD1	.	TRBJ1-5	TRBV24-1	CATSDSSGDRVNQPQHF	TGTGCCACCAGTGACTCTTCGGGTGACAGGGTCAATCAGCCCCAGCATTTT
.	few	TRBJ2-7	TRBV12-3/TRBV12-4	CASSRYRPEQYF	TGTGCCAGCAGTCGATATAGGCCCGAGCAGTACTTC
.	.	TRBJ1-2	TRBV13	CASSLGFGIYGYTF	TGTGCCAGCAGCTTAGGGTTTGGAATCTATGGCTACACCTTC
TRBD1	.	TRBJ1-1	TRBV5-1	CASSQDREAMNTEAFF	TGCGCCAGCAGCCAGGACAGGGAAGCAATGAACACTGAAGCTTTCTTT
.	.	TRBJ2-1	TRBV6-4	CASSSRARGAYGYNEQFF	TGTGCCAGCAGTTCAAGGGCCAGGGGGGCCTACGGGTACAATGAGCAGTTCTTC
.	.	TRBJ1-2	TRBV5-6	CASSGRILVYGYTF	TGTGCCAGCAGCGGGAGGATTTTAGTCTATGGCTACACCTTC
.	.	TRBJ2-3	TRBV7-9	CASSSRRGRSTDTQYF	TGTGCCAGCAGCTCTAGGCGGGGACGGAGCACAGATACGCAGTATTTT
.	.	TRBJ2-2	TRBV4-1	CASSQVGTGELFF	TGCGCCAGCAGCCAAGTGGGCACCGGGGAGCTGTTTTTT
.	few	TRBJ2-1	TRBV11-2	CASSPQGSPGDEQFF	TGTGCCAGCAGCCCCCAGGGGTCACCGGGGGATGAGCAGTTCTTC
TRBD1	.	TRBJ2-7	TRBV13	CASSLLSTGGTSYEQYF	TGTGCCAGCAGCTTACTGTCGACAGGGGGAACTTCCTACGAGCAGTACTTC
TRBD2	.	TRBJ2-3	TRBV9	CASSTSGAVLDTQYF	TGTGCCAGCTCCACTAGCGGGGCCGTTTTAGATACGCAGTATTTT
.	few	TRBJ1-1	TRBV12-3/TRBV12-4	CASSLLSATEAFF	TGTGCCAGCAGTCTCCTATCGGCGACTGAAGCTTTCTTT
.	medium-sized	TRBJ1-3	TRBV2	CASGRGPSSGNTIYF	TGTGCCAGCGGCCGGGGCCCCAGCTCTGGAAACACCATATATTTT
.	once	TRBJ1-4	TRBV7-9	CASSSPSRNFNEKLFF	TGTGCCAGCAGCTCCCCAAGCCGTAACTTTAATGAAAAACTGTTTTTT
.	.	TRBJ1-1	TRBV6-5	CASSYAGMIEAFF	TGTGCCAGCAGTTACGCAGGGATGATTGAAGCTTTCTTT
.	.	TRBJ2-7	TRBV5-1	CASSPRPGEQYF	TGCGCCAGCAGCCCTCGTCCGGGGGAGCAGTACTTC
.	medium-sized	TRBJ2-7	TRBV29-1	CSVGSGVTYEQYF	TGCAGCGTCGGAAGCGGCGTTACCTACGAGCAGTACTTC
.	.	TRBJ2-1	TRBV9	CASSVGFQMGPYNEQFF	TGTGCCAGCAGCGTAGGATTCCAGATGGGACCCTACAATGAGCAGTTCTTC
.	.	TRBJ1-5	TRBV2	CASSESPYQPQHF	TGTGCCAGCAGTGAAAGTCCCTATCAGCCCCAGCATTTT
.	.	TRBJ2-2	TRBV13	CASSFRTNTGELFF	TGTGCCAGCAGCTTCCGGACCAACACCGGGGAGCTGTTTTTT
.	.	TRBJ1-2	TRBV7-8	CASSLAETRGYTF	TGTGCCAGCAGCTTAGCGGAGACGCGCGGCTACACCTTC
TRBD1	.	TRBJ2-7	TRBV7-9	CASSSPRQGIYEQYF	TGTGCCAGCAGCTCTCCCAGACAGGGCATCTACGAGCAGTACTTC
.	.	TRBJ2-1	TRBV14	CASRLDGSSYNEQFF	TGTGCCAGCAGGCTGGACGGGAGCTCCTACAATGAGCAGTTCTTC
.	.	TRBJ2-3	TRBV5-8	CASSLALQGWADTQYF	TGTGCCAGCAGCTTGGCCCTACAGGGCTGGGCAGATACGCAGTATTTT
TRBD2	once	TRBJ2-7	TRBV10-3	CAISEVSSGREAEQYF	TGTGCCATCAGTGAGGTGTCTAGCGGGAGGGAGGCCGAGCAGTACTTC
TRBD1	.	TRBJ1-2	TRBV6-4	CASSGTGLHGYTF	TGTGCCAGCAGTGGGACAGGGCTTCATGGCTACACCTTC
.	.	TRBJ1-5	TRBV6-5	CASISYVGTSQPQHF	TGTGCCAGCATCTCTTACGTGGGGACATCGCAGCCCCAGCATTTT
.	.	TRBJ2-5	TRBV11-2	CASSIGKTQYF	TGTGCCAGCTCCATCGGAAAGACCCAGTACTTC
.	.	TRBJ1-5	TRBV12-3/TRBV12-4	CASSPLNQPQHF	TGTGCCAGCAGTCCCCTTAATCAGCCCCAGCATTTT
.	.	TRBJ2-1	TRBV7-9	CASSLAREQFF	TGTGCCAGCAGCTTAGCTCGAGAGCAGTTCTTC
.	.	TRBJ2-3	TRBV19	CASTNGGARTDTQYF	TGTGCCAGTACCAATGGGGGGGCCCGCACAGATACGCAGTATTTT
.	.	TRBJ1-5	TRBV11-2	CASSLFGDQPQHF	TGTGCCAGCAGCTTATTCGGGGATCAGCCCCAGCATTTT
.	.	TRBJ1-6	TRBV12-2	CASRLDCWGTDNSYNSPLHF	TGTGCAAGTCGCTTAGATTGTTGGGGGACAGATAACTCCTATAATTCACCCCTCCACTTT
.	.	TRBJ1-1	TRBV12-3/TRBV12-4	CASTYDFTEAFF	TGTGCCAGCACTTACGACTTCACTGAAGCTTTCTTT
.	once	TRBJ1-1	TRBV4-1	CASSQDRGGTTEAFF	TGCGCCAGCAGCCAAGATAGGGGGGGAACCACTGAAGCTTTCTTT
.	few	TRBJ2-7	TRBV10-3	CAISEGMTYEQYF	TGTGCCATCAGTGAGGGGATGACCTACGAGCAGTACTTC
.	.	TRBJ2-7	TRBV29-1	CSAMDYYEQYF	TGCAGCGCCATGGACTACTACGAGCAGTACTTC
.	once	TRBJ2-3	TRBV11-2	CASSLGPRNTYTQYF	TGTGCCAGCAGCTTAGGTCCCCGGAACACTTATACGCAGTATTTT
TRBD1	.	TRBJ1-2	TRBV19	CAAGQGVNYGYTF	TGTGCCGCGGGACAGGGGGTTAACTATGGCTACACCTTC
TRBD1	.	TRBJ1-2	TRBV18	CASSPPDRGSNYGYTF	TGTGCCAGCTCACCACCGGACAGGGGCTCTAACTATGGCTACACCTTC